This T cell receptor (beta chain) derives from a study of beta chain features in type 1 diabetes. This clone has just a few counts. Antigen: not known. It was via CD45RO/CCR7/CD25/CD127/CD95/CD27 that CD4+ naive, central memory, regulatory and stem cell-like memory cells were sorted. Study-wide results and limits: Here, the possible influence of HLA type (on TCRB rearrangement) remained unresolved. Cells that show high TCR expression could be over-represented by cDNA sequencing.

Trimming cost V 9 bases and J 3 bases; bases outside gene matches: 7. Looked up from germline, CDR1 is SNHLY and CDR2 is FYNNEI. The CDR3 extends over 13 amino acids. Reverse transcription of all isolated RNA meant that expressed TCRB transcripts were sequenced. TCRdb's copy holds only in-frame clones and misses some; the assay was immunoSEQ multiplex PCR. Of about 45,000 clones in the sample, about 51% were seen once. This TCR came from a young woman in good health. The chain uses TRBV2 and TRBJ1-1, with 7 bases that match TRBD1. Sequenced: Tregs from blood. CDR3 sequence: CARQGWRDTEAFF. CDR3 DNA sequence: TGTGCCAGACAGGGGTGGAGAGACACTGAAGCTTTCTTT.